This TCR beta chain comes out of a study of CD8 T cells in Susac syndrome. Reverse transcription of 0.5 to 1 ug RNA was carried out with random hexamers. Amplification of TCR beta CDR3 was carried out by immunoSEQ multiplex PCR, which covered 54 Vbeta and 13 Jbeta segments. TCRdb re-called the immunoSEQ multiplex PCR reads with MiXCR, one entry per CDR3 protein. The data show 110,000 or so distinct CDR3 sequences, 92% seen once. V lost 7 bases and J lost 9, with 16 bases in between. Germline V gene lookup returns CDR1 SEHNR and CDR2 FQNEAQ (reference sequence). The CDR3 totals 13 residues. The sequencing input was CD8+ T cells from PBMCs. The J gene is TRBJ2-1, the V gene TRBV7-9, with D possibly called TRBD1 or TRBD2 (5 bases each). This TCR was sampled from a human donor in good health. The CDR3 region has the DNA TGTGCCAGCACGGGGCCCAGATCCCCTGAGCAGTTCTTC. This codes for CASTGPRSPEQFF.